This T cell receptor beta chain was retrieved from a study of shared clonotypes between healthy human individuals. Overall study: Donors had three CD4 naive, three CD4 memory, two CD8 naive and one CD8 memory plate apiece. Study findings and constraints: What rarefaction showed was incomplete sorted-subset sequencing despite large depth. It was the few donors that limited the genetic and exposure-history diversity represented.

Sorted-subset replicate PCRs used approximately 190 ng of genomic DNA. This amount corresponded to about 30,000 T cell genomes. Using immunoSEQ multiplex PCR, the repertoire was profiled, and TCRdb retains in-frame clones only, with some absent. Of 600,000 or so clones listed, about 95% are singletons. CD45RO-negative CD8 cells positively selected for CCR7 made up the naive population, which excluded terminally differentiated effector memory CD45RA+ cells. V was trimmed by 3 bases and J by 4 bases, leaving 14 bases between them. CDR3 length: 15 amino acids. Germline CDR1 and CDR2: SNHLY and FYNNEI. Turning to this clone: Its antigen is as yet unknown.

What was sequenced was naive CD8+ T cells sorted from blood. This TCR derives from a woman in her twenties or thirties in good health. This chain joins TRBV2 and TRBJ2-3; D remains unclear. The CDR3 is CASSDLVTGADTQYF. In DNA form, the CDR3 reads TGTGCCAGCAGTGATCTAGTCACTGGAGCAGATACGCAGTATTTT.